What follows describes a single T cell receptor (beta chain). Its ends do not fully match the called genes, so a read error is possible. The CDR3 extends over 15 amino acids. Germline V gene lookup returns CDR1 SGHVT and CDR2 SQSDAQ. Measured with immunoSEQ multiplex PCR; TCRdb has only the in-frame clones, and not every one. This table holds some 5,000 clones, 80% to 90% found once. These data are taken from a study of PD-1 blockade in classical Hodgkin lymphoma. The time point is: newly diagnosed, previously untreated cHL patient sample. The authors enriched CD8+ T cells from thawed PBMCs via magnetic negative selection.

This TCR was recovered from a human donor with classical Hodgkin lymphoma. The sample consisted of CD8+ T cells from blood. V is TRBV7-4 and J is TRBJ2-1; 9 nucleotides line up with TRBD2. Written as DNA, the CDR3 is TGTGCCAGCAGCTCACTTCCGGGACTAGCAGGAGAGGTAATCTTC. Its translation is CASSSLPGLAGEVIF.